What follows are 5 T cell receptor beta chains derived from one specimen sequenced in a study of CD8 T cells in Susac syndrome. RNA was extracted with the RNeasy kit, and a quantity of about 0.5 to 1 ug was reverse transcribed using random hexamers. Via MiXCR, TCRdb re-called the immunoSEQ multiplex PCR reads, giving one row per CDR3 protein. The data hold approximately 220,000 distinct CDR3 sequences, with 95% observed a single time. What was sequenced was CD4+ T cells from PBMCs. All receptors come from a human donor with multiple sclerosis.

This sequence joins TRBV4-2 and TRBJ2-1, with 9 bases lining up with TRBD2. Looked up from germline, CDR1 is LGHNA and CDR2 is YNFKEQ. V was pared by 9 bases and J by 10 bases, with 10 bases of the junction left unmatched. The CDR3 totals 13 residues. As DNA, the CDR3 is TGTGCCAGTGAGGCTAGCGGGGTTAAGGAGCAGTTCTTC. This codes for CASEASGVKEQFF.

The rearrangement uses TRBV11-2 and TRBJ2-7, with 7 bases that match TRBD2. V dropped 4 bases and J dropped 0; count of bases not matched to a gene: 6. Per germline, CDR1 SGHAT and CDR2 FQNNGV. The length of the CDR3 is 15 residues. In DNA form, the CDR3 reads TGTGCCAGCAGCTCTAGCGGAGGAGGCTCCTACGAGCAGTACTTC. As protein: CASSSSGGGSYEQYF.

V gene TRBV29-1 combines with J gene TRBJ2-3; D is perhaps TRBD1 (6 bases). V was clipped by 6 bases and J by 1 base, with 14 bases between them. This CDR3 region has 14 residues. CDR1 and CDR2 (germline): SQVTM, ANQGSEA. CDR3 sequence (DNA): TGCAGCGTGCGCCCTTGGACAGGCACAGATACGCAGTATTTT. Translating it yields CSVRPWTGTDTQYF.

CDR3 nucleotide sequence: TGTGCCACCAGCAGAGATGGAATGGGTGGCTACACCTTC. Its protein is CATSRDGMGGYTF. The rearrangement links TRBV15 to TRBJ1-2; D is unresolved. The germline V gene has CDR1 LNHNV and CDR2 YYDKDF (reference sequence). V gave up 0 bases and J gave up 7 bases, with 9 bases separating them. CDR3 length equals 13 residues.

This chain links TRBV29-1 with TRBJ2-3; D may match TRBD1 or TRBD2 (5 bases each). Trimming removed 4 bases from V and 1 base from J, with 9 bases in between. This CDR3 comprises 13 residues. Germline V CDR1 and CDR2: SQVTM, ANQGSEA. For the CDR3, the DNA is TGCAGCGTTGGAGGGGTCGGCACAGATACGCAGTATTTT. The encoded protein is CSVGGVGTDTQYF.